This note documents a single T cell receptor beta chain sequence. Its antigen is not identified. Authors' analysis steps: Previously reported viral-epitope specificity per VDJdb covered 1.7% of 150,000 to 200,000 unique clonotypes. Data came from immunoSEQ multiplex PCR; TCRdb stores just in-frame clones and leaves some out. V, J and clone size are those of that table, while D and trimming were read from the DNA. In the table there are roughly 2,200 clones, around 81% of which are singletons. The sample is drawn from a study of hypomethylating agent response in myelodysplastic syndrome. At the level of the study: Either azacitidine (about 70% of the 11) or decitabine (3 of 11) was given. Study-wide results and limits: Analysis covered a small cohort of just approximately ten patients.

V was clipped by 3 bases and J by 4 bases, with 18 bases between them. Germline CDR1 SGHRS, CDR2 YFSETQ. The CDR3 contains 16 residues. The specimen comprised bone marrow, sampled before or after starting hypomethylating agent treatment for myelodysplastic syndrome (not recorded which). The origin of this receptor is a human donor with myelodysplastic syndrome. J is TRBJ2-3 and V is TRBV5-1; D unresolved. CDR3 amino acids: CASSSGDLGDADTQYF. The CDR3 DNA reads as TGCGCCAGCAGCTCCGGAGATTTGGGTGACGCAGATACGCAGTATTTT.